This T cell receptor (beta chain) is from a study of PD-1 blockade in classical Hodgkin lymphoma. CDR1 is GTSNPN and CDR2 is SVGIG in the germline V gene (reference sequence). The germline V and J ends were trimmed by 0 bases and 7 bases, with 10 bases remaining between them. CDR3 length equals 12 residues. Each patient's relapse followed autologous stem cell transplantation, and brentuximab vedotin exposure varied. Assay used: immunoSEQ multiplex PCR; TCRdb lists only in-frame clones, some missing. The repertoire holds about 98,000 clones, with over 85% as singletons. This chain joins TRBV30 and TRBJ2-7, with D possibly being TRBD2 (6 bases). This TCR was sampled from a human donor with classical Hodgkin lymphoma. Sequenced material: peripheral blood mononuclear cells (PBMCs), taken at baseline. The CDR3 reads CAWSVRRVEQYF. The CDR3 DNA reads as TGTGCCTGGAGTGTACGGAGGGTTGAGCAGTACTTC.